A single sample gave rise to the 9 T cell receptor beta chains below, sequenced in a study of CD8 T cells in ankylosing spondylitis. The study's findings and limits: Seemingly characteristic of ankylosing spondylitis blood was a TCR beta motif consisting of fewer than 10 highly homologous variants.

One entry per CDR3 protein results from TCRdb running MiXCR on the 5' RACE reads. The table has around 390,000 distinct CDR3 sequences, 20% to 25% seen once. These receptors' targets are unknown. Input material: blood, either unsorted or a sorted T cell fraction (not recorded which). The origin of the receptors is a male donor with ankylosing spondylitis.

There are a few counts of this clonotype. This sequence joins TRBV6-1 and TRBJ1-1; D is ambiguous. Germline V CDR1 and CDR2: MNHNS, SASEGT. This CDR3 has 15 residues. V gave up 6 bases and J gave up 3 bases, with 17 bases separating them. As DNA, the CDR3 is TGTGCCAGCAGCTCAGAAAAAAGACGGGACACTGAAGCTTTCTTT. Translated: CASSSEKRRDTEAFF.

The V gene is TRBV12-3 or TRBV12-4, the J gene TRBJ2-2; D may match TRBD1 or TRBD2 (5 bases each). Deletions cut 9 bases from V and 2 bases from J, with 13 bases between. The CDR3 is 14 amino acids. This chain's CDR3 is CASTPGRNTGELFF. CDR3 nucleotide sequence: TGTGCCAGTACTCCGGGACGCAACACCGGGGAGCTGTTTTTT.

J is TRBJ1-1 and V is TRBV2; D may be TRBD1 (6 bases). Germline V gene data show CDR1 as SNHLY and CDR2 as FYNNEI. The V end was cut by 2 bases, the J end by 1 base, with 11 bases between. The CDR3 has 15 amino acids. The CDR3 nucleotides read TGTGCCAGCAGTGAACGGGGGGCGGAGAACACTGAAGCTTTCTTT. This codes for CASSERGAENTEAFF.

CDR3 amino acids: CSAAGTSGSYEQFF. The DNA of the CDR3 is TGCAGTGCAGCCGGGACTAGCGGGAGCTATGAGCAGTTCTTC. The V call is TRBV20-1, the J call TRBJ2-1; 14 bases agree with TRBD2. CDR1 is DFQATT and CDR2 is SNEGSKA in the germline V gene (reference sequence). With 6 bases clipped from V and 8 bases from J, the junction kept 6 bases outside the gene matches. The CDR3 spans 14 residues.

The J gene is TRBJ2-1, the V gene TRBV27, with D perhaps TRBD1 (6 bases). The CDR3 totals 13 residues. V dropped 4 bases and J dropped 11 bases, with 15 bases sitting between them. The V gene's germline CDR1 is MNHEY and CDR2 SMNVEV (reference sequence). CDR3 bases: TGTGCCAGCAGTTGGACAGTACTGACTAAGCAGTTCTTC. Protein product: CASSWTVLTKQFF.

This clonotype was found a few times. The J gene is TRBJ2-1, the V gene TRBV3-1; 10 bases fit TRBD2. Germline trimming cut 6 bases from V and 5 bases from J; bases unmatched to any gene: 4. The CDR3 contains 14 residues. Looked up from germline, CDR1 is LGHDT and CDR2 is YNNKEL (reference sequence). The CDR3 DNA is TGTGCCAGCAGAGGACTAGCGGTGCACAATGAGCAGTTCTTC. Amino acid sequence: CASRGLAVHNEQFF.

The rearrangement joins TRBV18 to TRBJ1-3; D gene uncertain. Deletions cut 1 base from V and 0 bases from J, with 10 bases between. The length of the CDR3 is 16 residues. From germline, CDR1 is KGHSH and CDR2 LQKENI. The CDR3 is CASSPRIDNSGNTIYF. DNA of the CDR3: TGTGCCAGCTCACCACGGATAGACAACTCTGGAAACACCATATATTTT.

V gene TRBV20-1 combines with J gene TRBJ2-5; maybe TRBD2 (6 bases). Trimming removed 0 bases from V and 3 bases from J, with 20 bases in between. Per the germline V gene, CDR1 is DFQATT and CDR2 is SNEGSKA (reference sequence). The CDR3 runs to 17 residues. The CDR3 reads CSARDARLGTGEETQYF. The CDR3 DNA reads as TGCAGTGCTAGAGATGCTCGTTTAGGGACTGGAGAAGAGACCCAGTACTTC.

J is TRBJ1-5 and V is TRBV27; D call uncertain. This CDR3 has 19 amino acids. Between the trimmed V and J ends, which lost 8 bases and 6 bases, there was a span of 32 bases. The germline gives CDR1 MNHEY, CDR2 SMNVEV (reference sequence). The CDR3 DNA is TGTGCCAGCTTCCCTTATAGCATCGGGATATCCTCCGGTAGTCAGCCCCAGCATTTT. Its translation: CASFPYSIGISSGSQPQHF.